The subject of this entry is one TCR beta chain. These data come from a study of blood T cell repertoires in COVID-19. The assay was immunoSEQ multiplex PCR, and TCRdb's table has in-frame clones only and misses some. The sample consists of more than 85,000 clones, around nine tenths of them appearing once. Trimming took off 3 bases at V and 4 bases at J, with 15 bases between the two ends. The CDR3 spans 16 residues. Germline V gene sequence: CDR1 KGHDR, CDR2 SFDVKD. The specimen was peripheral blood. This chain joins TRBV24-1 and TRBJ2-1; D possibly corresponds to TRBD2 (6 bases). This receptor was taken from a man between 45 and 60 years old with active COVID-19. CDR3 sequence: CATSDLTSTSYNEQFF. CDR3 DNA: TGTGCCACCAGTGATCTGACTAGTACATCTTACAATGAGCAGTTCTTC.